The following is a T cell receptor beta chain sequence with its context. What it binds is unknown. The data were taken from a study of CD8 T cells in ankylosing spondylitis. The V end was cut by 4 bases, the J end by 0 bases, with 11 bases between. The CDR3 is 15 residues long. CDR1 is SEHNR and CDR2 is FQNEAQ in the germline V gene (reference sequence). As the method for making TCR beta libraries, quantitative 5'-RACE with molecular barcodes was used. One entry per CDR3 protein, called by TCRdb with MiXCR from the 5' RACE reads. This sample has fewer than 550,000 distinct CDR3 sequences, with about 5% found just once. General observations from the study: A TCR beta motif made of eight highly homologous variants seemed typical of ankylosing spondylitis blood. Matched ankylosing spondylitis synovial fluid reportedly showed significant enrichment of disease-linked clones.

The receptor comes from a male donor with ankylosing spondylitis. The chain combines TRBV7-9 with TRBJ2-3, with D perhaps TRBD1 (5 bases). Sequencing was performed on blood, either unsorted or a sorted T cell fraction (not recorded which). The CDR3 nucleotides are TGTGCCAGCAGCTGGAACAGGCATAGCACAGATACGCAGTATTTT. Its translation: CASSWNRHSTDTQYF.